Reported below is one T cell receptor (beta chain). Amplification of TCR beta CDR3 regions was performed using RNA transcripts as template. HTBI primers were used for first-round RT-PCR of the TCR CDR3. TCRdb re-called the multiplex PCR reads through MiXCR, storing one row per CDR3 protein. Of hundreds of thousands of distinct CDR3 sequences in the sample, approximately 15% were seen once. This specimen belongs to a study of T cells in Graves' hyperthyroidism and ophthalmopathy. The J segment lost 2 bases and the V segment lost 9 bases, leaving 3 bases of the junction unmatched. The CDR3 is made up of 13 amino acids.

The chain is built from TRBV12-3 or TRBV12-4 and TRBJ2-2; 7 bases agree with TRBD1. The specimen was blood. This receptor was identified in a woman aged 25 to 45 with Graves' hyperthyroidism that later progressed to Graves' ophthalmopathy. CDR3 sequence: CASQGENTGELFF. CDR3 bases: TGTGCCAGTCAGGGGGAAAACACCGGGGAGCTGTTTTTT.